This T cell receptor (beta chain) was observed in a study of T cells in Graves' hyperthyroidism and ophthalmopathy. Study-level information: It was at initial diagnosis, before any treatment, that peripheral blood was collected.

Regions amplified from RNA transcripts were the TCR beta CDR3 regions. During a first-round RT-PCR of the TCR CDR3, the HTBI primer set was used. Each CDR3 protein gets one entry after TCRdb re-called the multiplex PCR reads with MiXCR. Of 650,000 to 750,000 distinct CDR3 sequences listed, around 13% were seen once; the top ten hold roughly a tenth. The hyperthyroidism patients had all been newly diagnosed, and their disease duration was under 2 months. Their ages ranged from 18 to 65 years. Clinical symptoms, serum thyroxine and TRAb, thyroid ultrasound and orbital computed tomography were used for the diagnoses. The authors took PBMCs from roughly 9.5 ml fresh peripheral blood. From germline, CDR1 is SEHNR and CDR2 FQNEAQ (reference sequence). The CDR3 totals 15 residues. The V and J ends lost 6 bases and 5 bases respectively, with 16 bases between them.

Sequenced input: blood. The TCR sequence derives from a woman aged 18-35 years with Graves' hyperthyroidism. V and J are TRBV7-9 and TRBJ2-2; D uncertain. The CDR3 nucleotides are TGTGCCAGCAGACCACCCCTGGGCCATACCGGGGAGCTGTTTTTT. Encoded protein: CASRPPLGHTGELFF.